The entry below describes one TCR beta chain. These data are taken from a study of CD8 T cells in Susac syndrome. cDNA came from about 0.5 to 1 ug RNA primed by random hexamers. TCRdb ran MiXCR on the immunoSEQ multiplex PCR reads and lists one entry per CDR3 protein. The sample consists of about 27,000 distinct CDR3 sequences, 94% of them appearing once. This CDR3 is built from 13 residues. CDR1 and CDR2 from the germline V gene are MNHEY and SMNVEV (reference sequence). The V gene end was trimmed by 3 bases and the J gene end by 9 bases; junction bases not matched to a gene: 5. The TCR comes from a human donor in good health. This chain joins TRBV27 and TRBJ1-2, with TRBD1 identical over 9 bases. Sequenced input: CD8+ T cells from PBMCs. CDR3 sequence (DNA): TGTGCCAGCAGTTTGACAGGGGGGAGTAGCTACACCTTC. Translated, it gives CASSLTGGSSYTF.